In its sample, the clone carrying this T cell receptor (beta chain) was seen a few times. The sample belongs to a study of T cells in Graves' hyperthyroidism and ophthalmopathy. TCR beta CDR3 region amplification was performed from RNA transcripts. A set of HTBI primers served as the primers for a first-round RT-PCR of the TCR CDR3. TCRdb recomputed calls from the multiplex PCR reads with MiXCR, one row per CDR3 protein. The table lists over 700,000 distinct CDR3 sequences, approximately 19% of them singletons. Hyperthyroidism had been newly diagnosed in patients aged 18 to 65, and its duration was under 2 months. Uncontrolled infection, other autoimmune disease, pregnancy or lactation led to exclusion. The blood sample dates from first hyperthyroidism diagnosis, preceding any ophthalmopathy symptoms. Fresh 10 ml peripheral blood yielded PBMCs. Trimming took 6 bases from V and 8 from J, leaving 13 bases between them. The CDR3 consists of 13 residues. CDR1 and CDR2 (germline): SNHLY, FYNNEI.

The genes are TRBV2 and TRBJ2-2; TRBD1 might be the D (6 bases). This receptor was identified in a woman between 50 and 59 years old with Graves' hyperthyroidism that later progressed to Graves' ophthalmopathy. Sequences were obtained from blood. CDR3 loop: CASRRDQGGELFF. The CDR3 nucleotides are TGTGCCAGCAGAAGAGACCAGGGGGGGGAGCTGTTTTTT.